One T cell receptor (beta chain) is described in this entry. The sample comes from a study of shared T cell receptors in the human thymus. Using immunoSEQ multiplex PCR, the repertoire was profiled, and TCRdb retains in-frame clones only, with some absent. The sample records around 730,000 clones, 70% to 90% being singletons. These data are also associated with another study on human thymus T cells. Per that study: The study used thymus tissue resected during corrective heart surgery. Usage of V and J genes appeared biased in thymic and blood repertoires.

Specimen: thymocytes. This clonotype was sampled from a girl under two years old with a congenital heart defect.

The DNA for the CDR3 is TGTGCTAGTGATCTCGACAGCTACCGCTCTGGGGCCAACGTCCTGACTTTC. It specifies CASDLDSYRSGANVLTF. V gene TRBV12-5 combines with J gene TRBJ2-6; tentatively, D is TRBD1 (5 bases). From germline, CDR1 is LGHNT and CDR2 FRNRAP. This CDR3 contains 17 residues. Trimming removed 7 bases from V and 0 bases from J, with 16 bases in between.